The clone carrying this TCR beta chain was seen many times. The antigen remains undetermined. By quantitative 5'-RACE with molecular barcodes, the TCR beta libraries were made. Via MiXCR, TCRdb re-called the 5' RACE reads, giving one row per CDR3 protein. The table lists approximately 520,000 distinct CDR3 sequences, less than 6% of them singletons. This entry belongs to a study of CD8 T cells in ankylosing spondylitis. This CDR3 contains 17 residues. V lost 1 base and J 0 bases, leaving 12 bases between the germline ends. The germline gives CDR1 SGHTA, CDR2 FQGNSA. Findings and caveats of the study: Within ankylosing spondylitis blood, a TCR beta motif made up of seven or eight highly homologous variants appeared to be characteristic.

V and J are TRBV7-2 and TRBJ1-4, with unresolved D. The TCR sequence derives from a male donor with ankylosing spondylitis. Sequenced material: blood, either unsorted or a sorted T cell fraction (not recorded which). The CDR3 region is CASSLVGRHSTNEKLFF. CDR3 sequence (DNA): TGTGCCAGCAGCTTAGTGGGCAGACACTCAACTAATGAAAAACTGTTTTTT. The whole variable domain, filled in from reference TRBV7-2 and TRBJ1-4, reads GAGVSQSPSNKVTEKGKDVELRCDPISGHTALYWYRQSLGQGLEFLIYFQGNSAPDKSGLPSDRFSAERTGGSVSTLTIQRTQQEDSAVYLCASSLVGRHSTNEKLFFGSGTQLSVL.